Below are 28 T cell receptor beta chains sequenced from a single sample in a study of T cell repertoires in cytomegalovirus infection. TCRdb ran MiXCR on the reads and lists one entry per CDR3 protein. The table shows some 150,000 distinct CDR3 sequences, with under 8% occurring only once. The specimen was PBMCs. The receptors were sampled from a human donor in good health (CMV status not recorded). Some clones in this sample may be carry-over from other donors' samples.

This clonotype came up many times. The chain is built from TRBV10-3 and TRBJ1-5; D is uncertain. Germline V gives CDR1 ENHRY, CDR2 SYGVKD. The CDR3 has 14 residues. Trimming took off 0 bases at V and 5 bases at J, with 8 bases between the two ends. This CDR3 is CAISESKGDQPQHF. The CDR3, as DNA: TGTGCCATCAGTGAGTCGAAGGGCGATCAGCCCCAGCATTTT.

This clonotype was counted ten times or more. The chain has TRBV20-1 and TRBJ1-2; 8 positions match TRBD1. In germline, CDR1 is DFQATT, CDR2 SNEGSKA (reference sequence). CDR3 length equals 13 residues. Unmatched junction bases numbered 7, after V lost 3 bases and J lost 7 bases. This CDR3 reads CSARGQDHPGYTF. The CDR3 region has the DNA TGCAGTGCTAGGGGACAGGACCATCCTGGCTACACCTTC.

This clonotype was picked up a small number of times. The chain employs TRBV12-3 or TRBV12-4 and TRBJ1-1, with a tentative D call TRBD1 (5 bases). V was clipped by 5 bases and J by 0 bases, with 13 bases between them. This CDR3 spans 15 amino acids. This chain's CDR3 is CASSPWGKLNTEAFF. The CDR3 region has the DNA TGTGCCAGCAGTCCATGGGGCAAGCTGAACACTGAAGCTTTCTTT.

The sample holds many counts of this clonotype. A read error may produce the germline difference seen at one junction end. The chain joins TRBV7-7 to TRBJ2-1, with 9 positions matching TRBD1. Germline assignment: CDR1 SSHAT and CDR2 FNYEAQ (reference sequence). This CDR3 contains 16 residues. The CDR3 region has the DNA TGTGCTAGCAGCCAATCCGGGACAGGGTCCAACAATGAGCAGTTCTTC. Encoded protein: CASSQSGTGSNNEQFF.

This clonotype has at least ten counts. V gene TRBV11-2 combines with J gene TRBJ2-3, with D unresolved. CDR3 length equals 14 residues. V gave up 4 bases and J gave up 1 base, with 9 bases separating them. Germline values: CDR1 SGHAT, CDR2 FQNNGV. CDR3 region: CASSYPDGTDTQYF. The CDR3, as DNA: TGTGCCAGCAGCTACCCGGACGGCACAGATACGCAGTATTTT.

This clonotype was counted many times. This chain connects TRBV28 to TRBJ1-2; D not resolved. This CDR3 has 13 amino acids. The V gene's germline CDR1 is MDHEN and CDR2 SYDVKM. V was trimmed by 6 bases and J by 4 bases, leaving 12 bases between them. In nucleotides, the CDR3 is TGTGCCAGCAGAATAAAACCGGCCTATGGCTACACCTTC. Translation gives CASRIKPAYGYTF.

The chain employs TRBV5-8 and TRBJ2-3; D remains ambiguous. The CDR3 has 14 residues. V gave up 1 base and J gave up 6 bases, with 12 bases separating them. CDR1 and CDR2 from the germline V gene are SGHTS and YDEGEE. CDR3 protein: CASSLPIAPDTQYF. In DNA form, the CDR3 reads TGTGCCAGCAGCTTGCCCATAGCCCCCGATACGCAGTATTTT.

This clonotype is a singleton in its sample. A read error may explain this, as a much larger clone is one base away. The V and J genes are TRBV6-2 or TRBV6-3 and TRBJ2-7; D call uncertain. The CDR3 is 14 residues long. The germline V gene encodes CDR1 MNHEY and CDR2 SVGEGT. CDR3 bases: TGTGCCAGCAGTCGCCCCGGCTGGAACGACGAGCAGCACTTC. Translated: CASSRPGWNDEQHF.

This clonotype was counted a few times. The V and J genes are TRBV10-3 and TRBJ2-1; 8 nucleotides match TRBD1. Looked up from germline, CDR1 is ENHRY and CDR2 is SYGVKD. This CDR3 comprises 15 residues. The trim removed 8 bases at V and 7 bases at J, leaving 13 bases unmatched. The CDR3 DNA sequence: TGTGCCATCCGCTCAGGACAGGGTGGGTGGAATGAGCAGTTCTTC. Translation gives CAIRSGQGGWNEQFF.

In this sample, this clonotype turned up a few times. This chain uses TRBV20-1 with TRBJ1-4; no firm D call. This CDR3 is 13 amino acids long. Germline values: CDR1 DFQATT, CDR2 SNEGSKA (reference sequence). V lost 5 bases and J 4 bases, leaving 11 bases between the germline ends. The CDR3 region is CSAPESGNEKLFF. The CDR3 coding sequence is TGCAGTGCTCCGGAATCGGGTAATGAAAAACTGTTTTTT.

This clonotype has a handful of counts. CDR3 bases: TGTGCCAGCAATTCAGCGGGGGCCTACGAGCAGTACTTC. It specifies CASNSAGAYEQYF. The gene calls are TRBV6-2 or TRBV6-3 and TRBJ2-7; 8 bases are a match to TRBD2. Per the germline V gene, CDR1 is MNHEY and CDR2 is SVGEGT. V lost 7 bases and J lost 2; bases outside the gene matches: 4. The CDR3 is 13 amino acids.

This clonotype was seen a few times. This chain links TRBV20-1 with TRBJ1-1; D not certain. With 0 bases removed from V and 5 bases from J, the gap between germline ends came to 10 bases. The CDR3 contains 13 residues. The germline V gene has CDR1 DFQATT and CDR2 SNEGSKA (reference sequence). The CDR3: CSAREVGRTEAFF. CDR3 sequence (DNA): TGCAGTGCTAGAGAGGTTGGGAGGACTGAAGCTTTCTTT.

This clonotype was counted at least ten times. The chain carries TRBV12-3 or TRBV12-4 and TRBJ1-5; 7 nucleotides align to TRBD1. The J segment lost 3 bases and the V segment lost 4 bases, leaving 6 bases of the junction unmatched. The CDR3 sequence is 15 residues long. The CDR3 spells CASSSGGRNNQPQHF. The CDR3, as DNA: TGTGCCAGCAGTTCAGGGGGACGGAACAATCAGCCCCAGCATTTT.

In this sample, this clonotype turned up a few times. The J gene is TRBJ1-4, the V gene TRBV12-3 or TRBV12-4, with 9 nucleotides matching TRBD1. J lost 5 bases, V lost 6 bases, and 4 bases had no gene match. The CDR3 is 14 residues long. The CDR3 DNA follows: TGTGCCAGCAGGAGGACAGGGGCAAATGAAAAACTGTTTTTT. This translates into CASRRTGANEKLFF.

The V call is TRBV9, the J call TRBJ1-4; unclear D gene. Deletions cut 4 bases from V and 8 bases from J, with 18 bases between. The CDR3 length is 15 residues. Germline V gene lookup returns CDR1 SGDLS and CDR2 YYNGEE. This CDR3 reads CASSWGGQAEEKLFF. As DNA, the CDR3 is TGTGCCAGCAGCTGGGGTGGGCAGGCGGAGGAAAAACTGTTTTTT.

V and J are TRBV23-1 and TRBJ1-1; the D gene is possibly TRBD1 (5 bases). TRBV23-1 is reported as an ORF; its role is uncertain. The CDR3 totals 17 residues. Between the trimmed V and J ends, which lost 2 bases and 2 bases, there was a span of 18 bases. CDR3 bases: TGCGCCAGCAGTCAAAGGGTGGTTGGGGGGGGAAACACTGAAGCTTTCTTT. It translates to CASSQRVVGGGNTEAFF.

This clonotype was seen repeatedly, ten times or more. The chain recombines TRBV2 with TRBJ2-6, with 8 bases fitting TRBD1. J gave up 2 bases and V 3 bases, and 3 bases lay outside the gene matches. This CDR3 has 16 residues. Germline assignment: CDR1 SNHLY and CDR2 FYNNEI. In DNA, the CDR3 is TGTGCCAGCAGTGACGGACAGGGCCCTGGGGCCAACGTCCTGACTTTC. This sequence encodes CASSDGQGPGANVLTF. Based on the CDR3 plus reference TRBV2 and TRBJ2-6, the full variable domain is EPEVTQTPSHQVTQMGQEVILRCVPISNHLYFYWYRQILGQKVEFLVSFYNNEISEKSEIFDDQFSVERPDGSNFTLKIRSTKLEDSAMYFCASSDGQGPGANVLTFGAGSRLTVL.

This clonotype was counted many times. The chain recombines TRBV19 with TRBJ2-1; 13 bases agree with TRBD2. V shed 6 bases, J shed 5 bases, and the junction held 4 bases outside the gene matches. Germline lookup yields CDR1 LNHDA and CDR2 SQIVND (reference sequence). CDR3 length: 15 amino acids. CDR3 sequence: CASRTSGGSNNEQFF. The DNA of the CDR3 is TGTGCCAGTAGGACTAGCGGGGGGTCGAACAATGAGCAGTTCTTC.

This clonotype was counted many times. The gene calls are TRBV7-2 and TRBJ1-4, with TRBD1 identical over 7 bases. V shed 5 bases and J 3 bases; nucleotides not matched to a gene: 6. The CDR3 contains 15 residues. CDR1 SGHTA and CDR2 FQGNSA come from the germline V gene. The CDR3 protein is CASSNPTGANEKLFF. The CDR3 bases are TGTGCCAGCAGCAACCCAACAGGGGCTAATGAAAAACTGTTTTTT.

In its sample, this clonotype was seen many times. This chain links TRBV7-2 with TRBJ1-1, with D possibly being TRBD1 (6 bases). In germline, CDR1 is SGHTA, CDR2 FQGNSA. Trimming cost V 5 bases and J 4 bases, with 20 bases left between them. The CDR3 totals 16 residues. CDR3 region: CASSRPQQGLGTEAFF. The CDR3 coding sequence is TGTGCCAGCAGCCGCCCCCAACAGGGATTGGGCACTGAAGCTTTCTTT.

The gene calls are TRBV4-3 and TRBJ2-1, with D possibly being TRBD1 or TRBD2 (5 bases each). Germline CDR1 LGHNA, CDR2 YSLEER. Trimming pared 5 bases from V and 12 bases from J, leaving 17 bases between. This CDR3 contains 13 residues. CDR3 region: CASSAGTAGGQFF. CDR3 bases: TGCGCCAGCAGCGCCGGGACCGCCGGAGGGCAGTTCTTC.

This clonotype appeared many times. The chain recombines TRBV19 with TRBJ2-1; 8 bases are shared with TRBD2. Germline CDR1 LNHDA, CDR2 SQIVND (reference sequence). This CDR3 contains 15 residues. Losses at the gene ends were 6 bases for V and 0 bases for J; bases not matched to a gene: 4. CDR3 region: CASSQLADSYNEQFF. The CDR3 bases are TGTGCCAGTAGCCAACTAGCGGACTCCTACAATGAGCAGTTCTTC.

This clonotype came up a few times. This chain joins TRBV14 and TRBJ2-7; tentatively, D is TRBD1 (6 bases). The CDR3 totals 11 residues. CDR1 and CDR2 (germline): SGHDN, FVKESK. V dropped 5 bases and J dropped 6 bases, with 8 bases sitting between them. The CDR3 here is CASSTGIEQYF. The CDR3 DNA sequence: TGTGCCAGCAGCACAGGGATCGAGCAGTACTTC. Full variable domain (missing parts from reference TRBV14 and TRBJ2-7): EAGVTQFPSHSVIEKGQTVTLRCDPISGHDNLYWYRRVMGKEIKFLLHFVKESKQDESGMPNNRFLAERTGGTYSTLKVQPAELEDSGVYFCASSTGIEQYFGPGTRLTVT.

This clonotype was seen a few times. J is TRBJ1-2 and V is TRBV12-5; D not resolved. V was clipped by 0 bases and J by 6 bases, with 8 bases between them. The CDR3 contains 13 residues. Germline CDR1 reads LGHNT; CDR2 reads FRNRAP. This chain's CDR3 is CASGLVEIDGYTF. The CDR3 DNA reads TGTGCTAGTGGTTTGGTGGAAATCGATGGCTACACCTTC.

This clonotype occurred many times. This chain joins TRBV29-1 and TRBJ2-1, with TRBD2 matching 7 bases. The CDR3 extends over 15 amino acids. The germline gives CDR1 SQVTM, CDR2 ANQGSEA. Trimming took 6 bases from V and 0 from J; bases not matched to a gene: 8. CDR3 protein: CSVMIAGSSYNEQFF. Written as DNA, the CDR3 is TGCAGCGTGATGATAGCGGGTAGCTCCTACAATGAGCAGTTCTTC.

This clonotype has a count of ten or more. The V call is TRBV7-6, the J call TRBJ1-2, with D uncertain. The CDR3 sequence is 15 residues long. Germline CDR1 and CDR2: SGHVS and FNYEAQ. V lost 1 base, J lost 4 bases, and 13 bases lay in between. The CDR3 here is CASSLDTGGSYGYTF. CDR3 in DNA: TGTGCCAGCAGCTTAGATACCGGCGGTAGCTATGGCTACACCTTC.

The chain joins TRBV11-1 to TRBJ2-7; D tentatively reads TRBD1 or TRBD2 (5 bases each). Trimming took 5 bases from V and 3 from J, leaving 17 bases between them. CDR1 and CDR2 (germline): SGHAT, FQDESV (reference sequence). CDR3 length: 15 residues. As DNA, the CDR3 is TGTGCCAGCAGCCCCTGGGGGAAGACGATCTACGAGCAGTACTTC. It translates to CASSPWGKTIYEQYF.

This clonotype turned up a few times. The rearrangement uses TRBV3-1 and TRBJ2-2; 7 bases fit TRBD1. This CDR3 has 16 residues. Trimming at V came to 0 bases and at J to 3 bases, leaving 4 bases not matched to a gene. CDR1 is LGHDT, CDR2 YNNKEL, per germline (reference sequence). CDR3 in amino acids: CASSQDLRGHTGELFF. In DNA form, the CDR3 reads TGTGCCAGCAGCCAAGATTTAAGGGGGCACACCGGGGAGCTGTTTTTT.